What follows describes a single T cell receptor beta chain. Produced via immunoSEQ multiplex PCR; TCRdb's table is partial and in-frame only. The sample yields a few million clones, almost 96% seen once. A split of CD4+ cells into CD45RA+ naive and CD45RA-negative memory subsets was performed. The data were taken from a study of shared clonotypes between healthy human individuals. Study context: Donors were a couple of women and a few men aged 18 to 49. CD8 memory received one plate per donor, CD8 naive two, CD4 memory three and CD4 naive three.

The sequenced material came from naive CD4+ T cells sorted from blood. Subset reported: CD45RA+ positively selected. The sequence was collected from a man between 18 and 29 years old in good health.

The CDR3 region is CASRPEFNEQFF. The CDR3 DNA reads TGCGCCAGCAGACCAGAATTCAATGAGCAGTTCTTC. The chain links TRBV5-1 to TRBJ2-1; D not certain. V gave up 5 bases and J gave up 6 bases, with 9 bases separating them. Germline V gives CDR1 SGHRS, CDR2 YFSETQ. This CDR3 region has 12 residues.